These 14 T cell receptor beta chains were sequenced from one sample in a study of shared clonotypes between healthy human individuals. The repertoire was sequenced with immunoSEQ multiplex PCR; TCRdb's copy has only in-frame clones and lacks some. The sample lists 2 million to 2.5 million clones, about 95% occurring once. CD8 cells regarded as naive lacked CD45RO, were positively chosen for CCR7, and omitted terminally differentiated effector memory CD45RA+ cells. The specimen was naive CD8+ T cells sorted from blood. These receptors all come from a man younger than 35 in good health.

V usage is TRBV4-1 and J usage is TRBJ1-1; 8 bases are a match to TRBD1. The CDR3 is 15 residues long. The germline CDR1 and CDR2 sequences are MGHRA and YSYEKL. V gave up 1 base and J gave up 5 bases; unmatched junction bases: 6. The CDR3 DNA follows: TGCGCCAGCAGCCAAGTCGACAGGGGTTTTACTGAAGCTTTCTTT. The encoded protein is CASSQVDRGFTEAFF.

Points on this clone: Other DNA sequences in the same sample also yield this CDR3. CDR3 in amino acids: CASSAGQGTYEQYF. The CDR3, as DNA: TGTGCCAGCAGTGCAGGACAAGGGACCTACGAGCAGTACTTC. The chain links TRBV2 to TRBJ2-7; tentative D call: TRBD1 (5 bases). The ends were cut back, 4 bases at V and 2 bases at J, with 12 bases in the middle. Germline V gene lookup returns CDR1 SNHLY and CDR2 FYNNEI. CDR3 length equals 14 residues.

The CDR3 loop is CAWSGEAITVDGYTF. The CDR3 nucleotides read TGTGCCTGGAGTGGCGAAGCGATCACTGTGGATGGCTACACCTTC. V and J are TRBV30 and TRBJ1-2; no clear D gene. This CDR3 contains 15 residues. The V gene lost 1 base and the J gene lost 6 bases, with 18 bases spanning the gap. The germline CDR1 and CDR2 sequences are GTSNPN and SVGIG (reference sequence).

The CDR3, as DNA: TGTGCCAGCAGCGAGCCCTCTGGGAGGGAGACCCAGTACTTC. Its translation is CASSEPSGRETQYF. The chain combines TRBV9 with TRBJ2-5; tentative D call: TRBD2 (6 bases). The CDR3 covers 14 residues. Trimming removed 3 bases at V and 5 bases at J, with 14 bases between. The germline CDR1 and CDR2 sequences are SGDLS and YYNGEE.

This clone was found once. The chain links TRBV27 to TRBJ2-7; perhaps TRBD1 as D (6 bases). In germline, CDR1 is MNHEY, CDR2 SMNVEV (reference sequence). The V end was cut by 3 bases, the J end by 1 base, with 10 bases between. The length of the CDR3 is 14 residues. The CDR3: CASSLVQGSYEQYF. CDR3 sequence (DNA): TGTGCCAGCAGTTTGGTCCAGGGGTCCTACGAGCAGTACTTC.

The CDR3 loop is CASSLPHWTFQETQYF. The DNA of the CDR3 is TGTGCCAGCAGTTTACCTCATTGGACATTCCAAGAGACCCAGTACTTC. This chain links TRBV28 with TRBJ2-5; tentatively, D is TRBD1 (5 bases). Per the germline V gene, CDR1 is MDHEN and CDR2 is SYDVKM. Trimming removed 2 bases at V and 1 base at J, with 14 bases between. This CDR3 contains 16 residues.

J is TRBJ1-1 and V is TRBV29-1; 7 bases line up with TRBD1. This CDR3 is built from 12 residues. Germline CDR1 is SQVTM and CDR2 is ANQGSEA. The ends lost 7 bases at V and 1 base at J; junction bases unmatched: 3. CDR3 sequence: CSATGTNTEAFF. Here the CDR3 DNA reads TGCAGCGCGACAGGGACGAACACTGAAGCTTTCTTT.

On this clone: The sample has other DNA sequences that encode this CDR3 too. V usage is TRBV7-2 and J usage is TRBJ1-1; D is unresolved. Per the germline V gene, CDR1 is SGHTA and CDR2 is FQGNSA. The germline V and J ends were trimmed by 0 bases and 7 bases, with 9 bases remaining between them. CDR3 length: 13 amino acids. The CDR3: CASSLALGGEAFF. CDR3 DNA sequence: TGTGCCAGCAGCTTAGCGCTTGGAGGTGAAGCTTTCTTT.

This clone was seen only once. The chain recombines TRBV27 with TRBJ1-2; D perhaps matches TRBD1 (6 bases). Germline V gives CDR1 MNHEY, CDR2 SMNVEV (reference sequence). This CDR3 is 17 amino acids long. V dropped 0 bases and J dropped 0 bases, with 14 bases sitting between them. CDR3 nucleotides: TGTGCCAGCAGTTTATCGAGGCAGGGGAGCCCTAACTATGGCTACACCTTC. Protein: CASSLSRQGSPNYGYTF.

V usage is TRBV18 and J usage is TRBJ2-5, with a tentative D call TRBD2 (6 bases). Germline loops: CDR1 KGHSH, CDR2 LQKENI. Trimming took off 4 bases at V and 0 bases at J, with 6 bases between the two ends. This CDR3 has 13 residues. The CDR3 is CASSRDYQETQYF. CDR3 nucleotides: TGTGCCAGCTCACGGGACTACCAAGAGACCCAGTACTTC.

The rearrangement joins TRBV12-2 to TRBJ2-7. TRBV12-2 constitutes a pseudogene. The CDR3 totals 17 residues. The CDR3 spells CASRLPQPGKTSYEQYF. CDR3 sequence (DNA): TGTGCAAGTCGCTTACCCCAACCTGGAAAGACCTCCTACGAGCAGTACTTC.

The CDR3 DNA follows: TGTGCCAGCAACGGGCCAGCGGGAGGGCCGAAGCATGAGCAGTTCTTC. It yields the protein CASNGPAGGPKHEQFF. The gene calls are TRBV7-9 and TRBJ2-1, with TRBD2 identical over 10 bases. The V and J ends lost 7 bases and 8 bases, in that order; junction bases with no gene match: 14. This CDR3 contains 16 residues. Germline V gene lookup returns CDR1 SEHNR and CDR2 FQNEAQ (reference sequence).

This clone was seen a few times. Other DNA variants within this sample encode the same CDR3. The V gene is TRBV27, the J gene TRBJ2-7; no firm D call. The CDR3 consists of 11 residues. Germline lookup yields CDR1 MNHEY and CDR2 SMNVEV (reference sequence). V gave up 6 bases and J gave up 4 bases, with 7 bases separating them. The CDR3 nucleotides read TGTGCCAGCAGGGACGGATACGAGCAGTACTTC. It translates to CASRDGYEQYF.

As DNA, the CDR3 is TGCGCCAGCAGCCGACCGACTAGCGGGGAATTCAATGAGCAGTTCTTC. It yields the protein CASSRPTSGEFNEQFF. V is TRBV5-1 and J is TRBJ2-1; 11 bases match TRBD2. This CDR3 spans 16 amino acids. With 4 bases clipped from V and 6 bases from J, the junction kept 9 bases outside the gene matches. Germline V gene lookup returns CDR1 SGHRS and CDR2 YFSETQ.